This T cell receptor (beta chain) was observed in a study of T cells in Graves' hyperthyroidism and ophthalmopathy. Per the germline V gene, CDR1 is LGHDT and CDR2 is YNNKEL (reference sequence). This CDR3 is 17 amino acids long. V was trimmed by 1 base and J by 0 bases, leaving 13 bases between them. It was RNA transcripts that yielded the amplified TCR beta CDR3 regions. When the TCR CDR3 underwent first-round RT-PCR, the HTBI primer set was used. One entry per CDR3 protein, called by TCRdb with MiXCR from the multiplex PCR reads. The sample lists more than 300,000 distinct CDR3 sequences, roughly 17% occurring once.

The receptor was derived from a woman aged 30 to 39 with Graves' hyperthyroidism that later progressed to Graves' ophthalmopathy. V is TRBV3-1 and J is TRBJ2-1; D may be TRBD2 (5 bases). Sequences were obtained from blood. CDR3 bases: TGTGCCAGCAGCCAAGTTAGGGAGTTCTTCTCCTACAATGAGCAGTTCTTC. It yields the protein CASSQVREFFSYNEQFF.